Sequencing of this TCR beta chain was carried out in a study of T-cell reconstitution after alpha-beta-depleted transplantation in children. Concerning this clonotype: No antigen is known for it.

TCRbeta library construction was performed incorporating unique molecular identifiers. TCRdb re-called the PCR reads through MiXCR, storing one row per CDR3 protein. Among 530,000 or so distinct CDR3 sequences listed, more than 20% were seen once. Study-level results: Surviving recipient T cells and intrathymic progenitors accounted for some patients' high TCRbeta diversity at day 60. At around two months after transplant, the alpha-beta T cells were reportedly derived from several hundred expanded clones that came from non-depleted graft cells. Among T cells one year after transplant, newly produced cells accounted for most counts and diversity.

Germline CDR1 SGHRS, CDR2 YFSETQ. The CDR3 loop spans 14 amino acids. The V segment lost 4 bases and the J segment 2 bases; nucleotides outside the gene matches: 5. This sample comprised PBMCs, obtained before TCRalphabeta/CD19-depleted stem cell transplant. The sequence came from a boy younger than two with Wiskott-Aldrich syndrome, due to receive a stem cell transplant. The J gene is TRBJ2-7, the V gene TRBV5-1; 8 positions match TRBD1. The CDR3 here is CASSRDRIAYEQYF. The CDR3 nucleotides read TGCGCCAGCAGCAGGGACAGGATTGCCTACGAGCAGTACTTC.